In this sample, the clone carrying this T cell receptor beta chain turned up many times. Its target is unknown. This entry is derived from a study of early T cells in non-severe SARS-CoV-2 infection. Study summary: Chains were not paired, and sequencing was done on bulk RNA from unsorted whole blood. Study-level results: Anti-spike CD8 specificities were favored by VDJdb matching, whose results missed private and CD4 specificities.

V was shortened by 11 bases and J by 4 bases, with 11 bases between the two germline ends. Germline-derived CDR1 and CDR2 are MGHDK and SYGVNS. The CDR3 runs to 11 residues. Each cDNA molecule carried a unique molecular identifier. MiXCR, applied by TCRdb to the 5' RACE reads, yields one record per CDR3 protein. The profile shows about 49,000 distinct CDR3 sequences, 10% to 15% of them singletons. The source is an adult who was a healthcare worker with PCR-confirmed SARS-CoV-2 infection or an uninfected control (not recorded which). V is TRBV25-1 and J is TRBJ1-2; D gene unclear. The sample consisted of whole blood. CDR3 nucleotides: TGTGCCTCCTCAGTTGGCTATGGCTACACCTTC. Protein sequence: CASSVGYGYTF.